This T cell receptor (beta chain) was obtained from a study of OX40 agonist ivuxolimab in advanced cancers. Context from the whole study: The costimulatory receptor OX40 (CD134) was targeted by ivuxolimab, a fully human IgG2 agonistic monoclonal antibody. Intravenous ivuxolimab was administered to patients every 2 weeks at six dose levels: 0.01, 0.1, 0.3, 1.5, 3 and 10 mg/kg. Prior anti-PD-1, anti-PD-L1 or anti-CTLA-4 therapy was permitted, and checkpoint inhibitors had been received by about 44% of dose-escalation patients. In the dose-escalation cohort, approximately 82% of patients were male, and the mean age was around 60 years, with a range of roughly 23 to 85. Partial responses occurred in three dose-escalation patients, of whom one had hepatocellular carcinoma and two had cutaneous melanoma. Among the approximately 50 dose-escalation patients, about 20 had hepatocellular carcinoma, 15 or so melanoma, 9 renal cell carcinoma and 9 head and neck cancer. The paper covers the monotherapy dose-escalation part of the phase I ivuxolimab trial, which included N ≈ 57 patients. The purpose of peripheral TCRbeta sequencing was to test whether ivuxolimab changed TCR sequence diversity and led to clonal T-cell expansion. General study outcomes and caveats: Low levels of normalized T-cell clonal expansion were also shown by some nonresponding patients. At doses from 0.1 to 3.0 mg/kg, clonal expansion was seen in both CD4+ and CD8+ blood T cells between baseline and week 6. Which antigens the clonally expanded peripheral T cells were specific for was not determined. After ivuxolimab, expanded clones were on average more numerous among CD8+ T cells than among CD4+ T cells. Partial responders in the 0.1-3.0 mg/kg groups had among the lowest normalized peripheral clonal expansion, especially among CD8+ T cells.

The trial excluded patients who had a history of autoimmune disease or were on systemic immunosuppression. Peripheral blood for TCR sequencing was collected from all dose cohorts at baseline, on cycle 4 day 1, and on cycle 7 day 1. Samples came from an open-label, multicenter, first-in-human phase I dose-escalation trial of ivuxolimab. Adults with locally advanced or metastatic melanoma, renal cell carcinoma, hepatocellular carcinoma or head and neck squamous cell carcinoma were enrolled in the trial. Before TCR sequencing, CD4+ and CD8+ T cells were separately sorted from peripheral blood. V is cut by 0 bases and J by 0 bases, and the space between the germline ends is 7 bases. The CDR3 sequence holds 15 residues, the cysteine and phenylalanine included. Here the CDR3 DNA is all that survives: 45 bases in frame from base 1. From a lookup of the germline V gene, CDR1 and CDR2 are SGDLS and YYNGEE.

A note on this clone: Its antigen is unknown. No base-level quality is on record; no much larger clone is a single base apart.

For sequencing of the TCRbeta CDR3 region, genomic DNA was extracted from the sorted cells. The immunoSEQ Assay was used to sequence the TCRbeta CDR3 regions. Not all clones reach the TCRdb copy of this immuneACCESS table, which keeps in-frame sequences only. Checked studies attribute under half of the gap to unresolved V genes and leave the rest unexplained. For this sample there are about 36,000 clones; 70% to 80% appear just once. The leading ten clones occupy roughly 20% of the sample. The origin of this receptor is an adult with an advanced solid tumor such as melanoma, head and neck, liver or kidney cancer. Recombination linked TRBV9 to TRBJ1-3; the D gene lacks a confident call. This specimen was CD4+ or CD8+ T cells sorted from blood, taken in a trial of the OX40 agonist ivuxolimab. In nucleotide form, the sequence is TGTGCCAGCAGCGTAGATAGCTTCTCTGGAAACACCATATATTTT. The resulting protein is CASSVDSFSGNTIYF.